These 21 T cell receptor beta chains originate from one sample sequenced in a study of follicular helper T cells after annual influenza vaccination. The time point here: 2015-2016 season, 7 days after influenza vaccination. Generated by immunoSEQ multiplex PCR, the TCRdb table keeps only in-frame clones and is missing some. The sample holds over a thousand clones, roughly 80% seen once. The specimen was CXCR5+ CD38+ circulating T follicular helper cells from blood, collected 7 days after influenza vaccination. Subset meaning: circulating Tfh, non-naive CD4+CXCR5+PD-1+ (ICOS+CD38+ or ICOS-CD38-). Every receptor here comes from an adult who received the influenza vaccine.

V is TRBV19 and J is TRBJ1-5, with TRBD1 identical over 8 bases. V lost 10 bases to trimming and J lost 3 bases; unmatched junction nucleotides: 8. This CDR3 is built from 14 residues. Germline lookup yields CDR1 LNHDA and CDR2 SQIVND (reference sequence). CDR3 nucleotide sequence: TGTGCCACTTGGGACAGGCAAGCCAATCAGCCCCAGCATTTT. Its translation: CATWDRQANQPQHF.

This clone was observed a single time. The V gene is TRBV11-3, the J gene TRBJ1-3, with 7 bases matching TRBD1. The germline V gene has CDR1 SGHNT and CDR2 YENEEA. V gave up 5 bases and J gave up 2 bases; unmatched junction bases: 3. CDR3 size: 14 residues. The CDR3 protein is CASSPGTAGNTIYF. CDR3 bases: TGTGCCAGCAGCCCTGGGACAGCTGGAAACACCATATATTTT.

The chain carries TRBV10-1 and TRBJ2-7; 7 bases align to TRBD2. The CDR3 covers 15 residues. The trim removed 0 bases at V and 1 base at J, leaving 3 bases unmatched. Germline V gene sequence: CDR1 WNHNN, CDR2 SYGVQD (reference sequence). In nucleotides, the CDR3 is TGCGCCAGCAGTGAGTCGGCTAGCGGTTCCTACGAGCAGTACTTC. Translating gives CASSESASGSYEQYF.

This clone was counted between two and nine times. The V and J genes are TRBV7-2 and TRBJ1-5; 7 bases are shared with TRBD1. The ends lost 0 bases at V and 7 bases at J; junction bases unmatched: 6. Germline loops: CDR1 SGHTA, CDR2 FQGNSA. The CDR3 has 15 residues. CDR3 residues: CASSLANRGLQPQHF. CDR3 nucleotide sequence: TGTGCCAGCAGCTTAGCCAACAGGGGACTCCAGCCCCAGCATTTT.

The rearrangement joins TRBV2 to TRBJ1-6; 7 nucleotides match TRBD1. In germline, CDR1 is SNHLY, CDR2 FYNNEI. J lost 8 bases, V lost 6 bases, and 1 base had no gene match. CDR3 size: 12 residues. CDR3 DNA sequence: TGTGCCAGCAGAGGACAGGATTCACCCCTCCACTTT. This encodes CASRGQDSPLHF.

The gene calls are TRBV29-1 and TRBJ2-5, with TRBD2 as a possible D gene (5 bases). Trimming removed 4 bases at V and 5 bases at J, with 14 bases between. Germline-derived CDR1 and CDR2 are SQVTM and ANQGSEA. CDR3 length: 13 residues. Written as DNA, the CDR3 is TGCAGCGTTGTGGTCGGGGTGGGGGAGACCCAGTACTTC. This codes for CSVVVGVGETQYF.

The chain has TRBV7-9 and TRBJ2-1, with D possibly being TRBD2 (5 bases). Germline assignment: CDR1 SEHNR and CDR2 FQNEAQ (reference sequence). Between the trimmed V and J ends, which lost 1 base and 0 bases, there was a span of 10 bases. The CDR3 is 16 amino acids. The CDR3: CASSLGGGPSYNEQFF. The CDR3 DNA reads as TGTGCCAGCAGCTTAGGAGGCGGGCCCTCCTACAATGAGCAGTTCTTC.

The rearrangement joins TRBV7-8 to TRBJ2-1; 9 bases are a match to TRBD2. The V gene end was trimmed by 4 bases and the J gene end by 8 bases; junction bases not matched to a gene: 3. The CDR3 has 13 amino acids. Per the germline V gene, CDR1 is SGHVS and CDR2 is FQNEAQ. CDR3 loop: CASSSAGGYEQFF. The CDR3 nucleotides read TGTGCCAGCAGCTCCGCGGGGGGGTATGAGCAGTTCTTC.

V and J are TRBV28 and TRBJ2-7; TRBD1 is a possible D gene (6 bases). Trimming removed 6 bases at V and 4 bases at J, with 19 bases between. This CDR3 spans 15 amino acids. Germline V gives CDR1 MDHEN, CDR2 SYDVKM. CDR3 sequence reads: CASRLNRASFYEQYF. DNA for the CDR3: TGTGCCAGCAGGCTTAACAGGGCTTCCTTTTACGAGCAGTACTTC. Drawing the rest from reference TRBV28 and TRBJ2-7, the complete variable domain is DVKVTQSSRYLVKRTGEKVFLECVQDMDHENMFWYRQDPGLGLRLIYFSYDVKMKEKGDIPEGYSVSREKKERFSLILESASTNQTSMYLCASRLNRASFYEQYFGPGTRLTVT.

The chain uses TRBV27 and TRBJ2-5, with 9 bases lining up with TRBD1. V shed 2 bases, J shed 3 bases, and the junction held 4 bases outside the gene matches. Germline CDR1 and CDR2: MNHEY and SMNVEV (reference sequence). CDR3 size: 15 residues. The CDR3 nucleotides read TGTGCCAGCAGTTTACACAGGGGGCGCGAAGAGACCCAGTACTTC. This codes for CASSLHRGREETQYF.

V gene TRBV4-2 combines with J gene TRBJ2-2, with 7 bases matching TRBD1. The ends lost 4 bases at V and 6 bases at J; junction bases unmatched: 11. Germline CDR1 and CDR2: LGHNA and YNFKEQ. The CDR3 consists of 16 residues. CDR3 sequence: CASSRRGTEGAGELFF. DNA of the CDR3: TGTGCCAGCAGCCGTAGAGGGACAGAGGGGGCCGGGGAGCTGTTTTTT.

As for this clone: The junction differs from germline at one of its ends, possibly a read error. The chain links TRBV10-3 to TRBJ1-2; 7 positions agree with TRBD1. Per the germline V gene, CDR1 is ENHRY and CDR2 is SYGVKD. This CDR3 comprises 10 residues. CDR3 region: CAIRTGLNRF. Written as DNA, the CDR3 is TGTGCCATCAGGACAGGGTTGAACCGCTTC.

This clone showed up just a few times. V usage is TRBV6-4 and J usage is TRBJ1-2, with 7 bases aligning to TRBD1. This CDR3 region has 13 residues. The V segment lost 5 bases and the J segment 2 bases; nucleotides outside the gene matches: 2. The V gene's germline CDR1 is MRHNA and CDR2 SNTAGT. The CDR3 loop reads CASSPGQNYGYTF. Written as DNA, the CDR3 is TGTGCCAGCAGTCCGGGACAGAACTATGGCTACACCTTC.

To note about this clone: This CDR3 is also generated by other DNA sequences in the sample. The rearrangement links TRBV15 to TRBJ2-7; 7 bases fit TRBD1. From germline, CDR1 is LNHNV and CDR2 YYDKDF (reference sequence). Trimming cost V 6 bases and J 2 bases; bases outside gene matches: 10. CDR3 length: 15 amino acids. Here the CDR3 DNA reads TGTGCCACCAGTCCTCCGGGACAGCTAACCTACGAGCAGTACTTC. Translating it yields CATSPPGQLTYEQYF.

V is TRBV6-1 and J is TRBJ1-4, with 7 positions matching TRBD1. Unmatched junction bases numbered 11, after V lost 3 bases and J lost 4 bases. From germline, CDR1 is MNHNS and CDR2 SASEGT. This CDR3 is 17 amino acids long. The DNA for the CDR3 is TGTGCCAGCAGTGACCCAGGGAGGGGGCTTATTAATGAAAAACTGTTTTTT. It encodes CASSDPGRGLINEKLFF.

The chain carries TRBV2 and TRBJ1-4; D call uncertain. V was pared by 0 bases and J by 7 bases, with 9 bases between. From germline, CDR1 is SNHLY and CDR2 FYNNEI. CDR3 length equals 14 residues. This CDR3 is CASSEAREGEKLFF. CDR3 bases: TGTGCCAGCAGTGAAGCGCGGGAGGGTGAAAAACTGTTTTTT.

The chain couples TRBV9 to TRBJ2-1; 7 bases agree with TRBD1. Germline CDR1 SGDLS, CDR2 YYNGEE. CDR3 length: 14 amino acids. V shed 4 bases and J 9 bases; nucleotides not matched to a gene: 10. The DNA of the CDR3 is TGTGCCAGCAGCCCGTCCGGGACAGCTGGTGAGCAGTTCTTC. This gives the protein CASSPSGTAGEQFF.

The V and J genes are TRBV6-5 and TRBJ2-1, with TRBD2 identical over 7 bases. V lost 2 bases and J lost 5; bases outside the gene matches: 6. The CDR3 totals 15 residues. Looked up from germline, CDR1 is MNHEY and CDR2 is SVGAGI. The CDR3 spells CASSYAGLGHNEQFF. For the CDR3, the DNA is TGTGCCAGCAGTTACGCAGGACTAGGCCACAATGAGCAGTTCTTC.

A few counts support this clone. CDR3 coding DNA: TGTGCCAGCAGCTCCAGCGGGAGCGCCGGGGAGCTGTTTTTT. Its protein is CASSSSGSAGELFF. The gene calls are TRBV7-3 and TRBJ2-2; 8 positions agree with TRBD2. Trimming removed 4 bases from V and 6 bases from J; junction bases left unmatched: 4. The CDR3 has 14 amino acids. Germline CDR1 and CDR2: SGHTA and FQGTGA.

The chain couples TRBV6-5 to TRBJ2-3, with TRBD2 matching 8 bases. V gave up 8 bases and J gave up 4 bases; unmatched junction bases: 5. The CDR3 sequence is 13 residues long. Germline CDR1 and CDR2: MNHEY and SVGAGI. The CDR3 is CASASGGADTQYF. For the CDR3, the DNA is TGTGCCAGCGCCTCGGGGGGGGCAGATACGCAGTATTTT.

This chain links TRBV7-2 with TRBJ1-2, with D uncertain. V lost 4 bases and J 8 bases, leaving 11 bases between the germline ends. Germline assignment: CDR1 SGHTA and CDR2 FQGNSA. This CDR3 is built from 12 residues. CDR3: CASSSTSRGYTF. CDR3 in DNA: TGTGCCAGCAGCTCAACTTCGCGCGGCTACACCTTC.